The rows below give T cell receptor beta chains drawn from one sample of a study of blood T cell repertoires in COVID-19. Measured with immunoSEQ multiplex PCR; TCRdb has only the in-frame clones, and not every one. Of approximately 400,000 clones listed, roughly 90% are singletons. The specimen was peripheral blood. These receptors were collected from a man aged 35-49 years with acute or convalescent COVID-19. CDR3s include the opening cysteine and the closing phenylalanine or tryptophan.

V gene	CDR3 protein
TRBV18	CASSPPGITDTQYF
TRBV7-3	CASSLFGREQYF
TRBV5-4	CASSFTDRDYGYTF
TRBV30	CAWRVDRAAFF
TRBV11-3	CASSPLGGQVEQFF
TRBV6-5	CASSYGASNYGYTF
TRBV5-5	CASSFGDRGLAFF
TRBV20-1	CSASGAAGRNEQFF
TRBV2	CASKVLAAYEQYF
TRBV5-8	CASSSTFGLAGGPDTQYF
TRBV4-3	CASSQESGVSNYGYTF
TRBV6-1	CASSEGEGQGHNEQFF
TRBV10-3	CAISPNEREQETQYF
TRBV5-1	CASRLDNYEQYF
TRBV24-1	CATSGPGTSGTTGELFF
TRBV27	CASSLARDYGYTF
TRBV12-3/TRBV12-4	CASSRTNSPLHF
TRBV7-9	CASSPDRLGGNTIYF
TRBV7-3	CASSLSRTAQEQYF
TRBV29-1	CSTGGAGATYNEQFF
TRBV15	CATSRTGTENEKLFF
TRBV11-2	CASSLAGVAGELFF
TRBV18	CASSQGTGGEQYF
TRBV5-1	CASSLDLPSIGQRVHGYTF
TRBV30	CAWSPGSLRETQYF
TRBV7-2	CASSFSFPRSSYEQYF
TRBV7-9	CASSQQGVVKETQYF
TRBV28	CASSSQAGYNEQFF
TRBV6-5	CASSYNTKANSPLHF
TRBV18	CASSPKTGSYEQYF
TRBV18	CASSPDQGGGGYTF
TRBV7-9	CASSLSLDFNYGYTF
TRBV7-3	CASRSLEAGELFF
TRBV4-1	CASSQVGSLREQYF
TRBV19	CASIPGTGSRAEAFF
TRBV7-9	CATGRTGSNQPQHF
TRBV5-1	CASSFTPATNEKLFF
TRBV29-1	CSVERGGPETQYF
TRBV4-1	CASSYREDSPLHF
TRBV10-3	CAISESWASGGGDTQYF
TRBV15	CATSNPGLAPYTGELFF
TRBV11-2	CASSLVGAYEQYF
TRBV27	CASSLRTGIAGELFF
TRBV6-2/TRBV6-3	CASSSWELRNQPQHF
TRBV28	CASTQGGELIYGYTF
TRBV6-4	CASSPGTARGSYEQYF
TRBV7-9	CASSLPGGWEKLFF
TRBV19	CASSIIGSGQPQHF
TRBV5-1	CASSLEARQFTDTQYF
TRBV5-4	CASRAETGPYEQYF
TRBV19	CASNRDREVETEAFF
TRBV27	CASSLSGGQGTYNSPLHF
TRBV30	CAYVPGQAPYTF